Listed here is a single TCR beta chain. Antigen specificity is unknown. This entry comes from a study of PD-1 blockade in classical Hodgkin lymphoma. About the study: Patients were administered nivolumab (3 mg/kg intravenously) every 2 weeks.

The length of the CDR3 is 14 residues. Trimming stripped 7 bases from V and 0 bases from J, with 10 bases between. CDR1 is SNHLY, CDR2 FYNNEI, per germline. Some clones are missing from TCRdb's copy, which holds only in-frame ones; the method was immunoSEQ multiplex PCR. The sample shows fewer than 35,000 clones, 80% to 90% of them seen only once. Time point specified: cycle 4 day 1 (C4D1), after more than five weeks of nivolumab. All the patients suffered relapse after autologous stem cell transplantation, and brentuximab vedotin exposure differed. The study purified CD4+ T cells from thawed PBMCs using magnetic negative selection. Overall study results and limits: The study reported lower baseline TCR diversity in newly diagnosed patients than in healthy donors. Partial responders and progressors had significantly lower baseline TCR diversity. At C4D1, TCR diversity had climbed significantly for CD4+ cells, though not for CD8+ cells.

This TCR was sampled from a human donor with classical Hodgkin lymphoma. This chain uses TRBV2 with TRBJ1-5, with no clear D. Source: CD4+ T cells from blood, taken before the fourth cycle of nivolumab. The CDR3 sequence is CASKEVYSNQPQHF. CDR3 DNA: TGTGCCAGCAAGGAGGTTTATAGCAATCAGCCCCAGCATTTT.